This T cell receptor beta chain is from a study of Ad26.COV2.S vaccination and SARS-CoV-2 variants. Background on the study: The study gave Ad26.COV2.S intramuscularly, once or twice 56 days apart.

As to this clone: The antigen is undetermined.

In germline, CDR1 is SNHLY, CDR2 FYNNEI. The CDR3 loop spans 15 amino acids. J lost 4 bases, V lost 6 bases, and 8 bases had no gene match. The sample's treatment: over 15 received Ad26.COV2.S at low or high dose, single or two shots; several received placebo; per-sample allocation not given. Sampling was performed 63 days after the first vaccine or placebo injection. The method was immunoSEQ multiplex PCR; TCRdb's version includes in-frame clones alone and lacks a portion of them. The data hold over 350,000 clones, with about 85% observed a single time. Study-level points and caveats: Vaccine recipients had higher spike-specific TCR breadth than placebo recipients. Breadth, reportedly substantial, characterized the spike-specific CD8+ and CD4+ T cell responses after vaccination.

The sample here was peripheral blood, taken in a trial of Ad26.COV2.S vaccine versus placebo. The TCR sequence derives from a person aged 18 to 65 who received the Ad26.COV2.S COVID-19 vaccine or a placebo. V gene TRBV2 combines with J gene TRBJ2-1, with TRBD1 identical over 8 bases. CDR3 bases: TGTGCCAGCAGGGCGACAGGGGAATTATACAATGAGCAGTTCTTC. The encoded protein is CASRATGELYNEQFF.